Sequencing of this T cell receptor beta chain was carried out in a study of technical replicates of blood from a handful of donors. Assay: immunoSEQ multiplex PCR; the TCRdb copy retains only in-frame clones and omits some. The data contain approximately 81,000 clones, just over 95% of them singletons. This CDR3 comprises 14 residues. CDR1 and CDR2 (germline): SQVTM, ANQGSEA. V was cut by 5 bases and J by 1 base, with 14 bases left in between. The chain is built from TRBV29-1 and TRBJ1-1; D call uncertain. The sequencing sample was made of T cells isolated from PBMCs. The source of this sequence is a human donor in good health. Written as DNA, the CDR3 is TGCAGCGTTCCCCCGAGGCGAGGGAACACTGAAGCTTTCTTT. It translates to CSVPPRRGNTEAFF.